The T cell receptor beta chain described here comes from a study of early T cells in non-severe SARS-CoV-2 infection. Study-wide context: Whole-blood bulk RNA, unsorted, was sequenced, and chains were unpaired.

Germline CDR1 and CDR2: ENHRY and SYGVKD. The CDR3 spans 18 residues. The V gene lost 0 bases and the J gene lost 5 bases, with 23 bases spanning the gap. Regarding the study as a whole: VDJdb matching skewed toward anti-spike CD8 responses, missing private and CD4 specificities.

Each single cDNA molecule received a unique molecular identifier. TCRdb reanalysed the 5' RACE reads using MiXCR and keeps one entry per CDR3 protein. The top ten hold around 2.8% of the sample, which has about 71,000 distinct CDR3 sequences, roughly an eighth seen once. About this clonotype itself: What it binds is unknown.

This sequence was found in an adult who was a healthcare worker with PCR-confirmed SARS-CoV-2 infection or an uninfected control (not recorded which). The V gene is TRBV10-3, the J gene TRBJ2-7; a possible D gene is TRBD1 (5 bases). The sample consisted of whole blood, taken at baseline. CDR3: CAISESAWKGKGPHEQYF. The CDR3 DNA reads as TGTGCCATCAGTGAGTCAGCCTGGAAGGGAAAGGGGCCCCACGAGCAGTACTTC.